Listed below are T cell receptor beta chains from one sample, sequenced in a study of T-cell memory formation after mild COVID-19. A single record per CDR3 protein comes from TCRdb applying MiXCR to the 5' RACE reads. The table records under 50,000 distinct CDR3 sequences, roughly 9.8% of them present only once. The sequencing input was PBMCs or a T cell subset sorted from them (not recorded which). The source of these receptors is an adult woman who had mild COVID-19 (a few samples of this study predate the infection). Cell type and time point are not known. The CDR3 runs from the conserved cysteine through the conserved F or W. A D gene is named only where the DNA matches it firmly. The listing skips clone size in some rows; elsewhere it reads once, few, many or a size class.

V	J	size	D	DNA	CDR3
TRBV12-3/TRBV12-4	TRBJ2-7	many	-	TGTGCCAGCCGAATGGCAGGGTCGGTTTACGAGCAGTACTTC	CASRMAGSVYEQYF
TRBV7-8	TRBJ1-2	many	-	TGTGCCAGCAGTCGAGATGACCGAGTACTAACCTTC	CASSRDDRVLTF
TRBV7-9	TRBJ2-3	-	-	TGTGCCAGCAGTGAGGGCACAGATACGCAGTATTTT	CASSEGTDTQYF
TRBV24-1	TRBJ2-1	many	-	TGTGCCACGACCCAGGGGGGGGGAGGGTACAATGAGCAGTTCTTC	CATTQGGGGYNEQFF
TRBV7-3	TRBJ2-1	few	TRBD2	TGTGCCAGCAGCTTAGGCGGCGGGAGGGCCACCAATGAGCAGTTCTTC	CASSLGGGRATNEQFF
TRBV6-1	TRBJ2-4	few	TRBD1	TGTGCCAGCACCCTACAGGGGGTGGCCAAAAACATTCAGTACTTC	CASTLQGVAKNIQYF
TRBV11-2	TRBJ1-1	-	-	TGTGCCAGCAGGAAAACCCCGGCTGTGATTAACACTGAAGCTTTCTTT	CASRKTPAVINTEAFF
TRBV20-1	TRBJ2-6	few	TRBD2	TGCAGTGCCCGAGCGCGCGGGGGGAGGGCCGAGAGCTCTGGGGCCAACGTCCTGACTTTC	CSARARGGRAESSGANVLTF
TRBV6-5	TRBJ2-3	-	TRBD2	TGTGCCAGCAGCCTGGGACTAGCTCGGGATACGCAGTATTTT	CASSLGLARDTQYF
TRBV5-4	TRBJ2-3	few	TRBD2	TGTGCCAGCAGCCCTCTAGGGGCGGGAGGACGCACAGATACGCAGTATTTT	CASSPLGAGGRTDTQYF
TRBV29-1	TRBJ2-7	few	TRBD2	TGCAGCGTTTGGCCGATCGGGGGGTCCTACGAGCAGTACTTC	CSVWPIGGSYEQYF
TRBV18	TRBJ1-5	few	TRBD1	TGTGCCAGCTCATCGAGGACAGGGGATGATCAGCCCCAGCATTTT	CASSSRTGDDQPQHF
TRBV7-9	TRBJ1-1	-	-	TGTGCCAGCAGCGGACTGCCGAACACTGAAGCTTTCTTT	CASSGLPNTEAFF
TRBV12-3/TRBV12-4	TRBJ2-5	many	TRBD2	TGTGCCAGCAGTTTGGGGACTAGTTTGGGGGAGACCCAGTACTTC	CASSLGTSLGETQYF
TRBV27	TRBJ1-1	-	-	TGTGCCAGCAGTTTATTCGGGTCCTCCAACACTGAAGCTTTCTTT	CASSLFGSSNTEAFF
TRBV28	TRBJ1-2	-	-	TGTGCCAGCACTTGGAGGGGATCTGGCTACACCTTC	CASTWRGSGYTF
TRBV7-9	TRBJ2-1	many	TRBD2	TGTGCCAGCAGCTTGCGTAGCGGGAGTCGCGATGAGCAGTTCTTC	CASSLRSGSRDEQFF
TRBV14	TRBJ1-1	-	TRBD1	TGTGCCAGCAGGCCCGGGACAGGGAGCACTGAAGCTTTCTTT	CASRPGTGSTEAFF
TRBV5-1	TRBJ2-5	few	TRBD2	TGCGCCAGCATCCTAGCGGGGGGTGAAGAGACCCAGTACTTC	CASILAGGEETQYF
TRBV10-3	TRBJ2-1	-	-	TGTGCCATCAGTGAGTCGACTCGGGCCCCCCAGGGTGAGCAGTTCTTC	CAISESTRAPQGEQFF
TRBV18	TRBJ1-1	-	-	TGTGCCAGCTCACTAACAGGGCTGAACACTGAAGCTTTCTTT	CASSLTGLNTEAFF
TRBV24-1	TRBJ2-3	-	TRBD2	TGTGCCACCAGTGATGGTCGGGGGGGAGCAGATACGCAGTATTTT	CATSDGRGGADTQYF
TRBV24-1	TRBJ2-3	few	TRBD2	TGTGCCACCAGTGACCCCGGACTAGCGGCCACAGATACGCAGTATTTT	CATSDPGLAATDTQYF
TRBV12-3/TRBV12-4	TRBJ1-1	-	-	TGTGCCAGCAGTTTCAACCTGAACACTGAAGCTTTCTTT	CASSFNLNTEAFF
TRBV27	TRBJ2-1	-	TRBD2	TGTGCCAGCAGTTTATTGGTCGGGACTAGCGGGAGGGCCGGTAATGAGCAGTTCTTC	CASSLLVGTSGRAGNEQFF
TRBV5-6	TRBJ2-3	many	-	TGTGCCAGCAGCTTGTTGGGTAGCAGGAGCACAGATACGCAGTATTTT	CASSLLGSRSTDTQYF
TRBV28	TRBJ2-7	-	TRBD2	TGTGCCAGCAGTACATTAAGCGGGAGAACCCTGGCCGAGCAGTACTTC	CASSTLSGRTLAEQYF
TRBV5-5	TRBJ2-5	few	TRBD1	TGTGCCAGCAGCATAGGGACAGCGGAGACCCAGTACTTC	CASSIGTAETQYF
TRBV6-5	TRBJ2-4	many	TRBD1	TGTGCCAGCAGTCCCTATCGACAGGGAGCCAAAAACATTCAGTACTTC	CASSPYRQGAKNIQYF
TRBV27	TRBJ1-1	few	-	TGTGCCAGCAGGGCCGTAGGAGGCACTGAAGCTTTCTTT	CASRAVGGTEAFF
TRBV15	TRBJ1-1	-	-	TGTGCCACCAGCTTCGGGTCCCCGACCGACACTGAAGCTTTCTTT	CATSFGSPTDTEAFF
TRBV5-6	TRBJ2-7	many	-	TGTGCCAGCTCTTTAGGAGGTTACGAGCAGTACTTC	CASSLGGYEQYF
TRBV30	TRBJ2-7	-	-	TGTGCCTGGAGATACCGGGGTAGCGGCATCTACGAGCAGTACTTC	CAWRYRGSGIYEQYF
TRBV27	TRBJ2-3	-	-	TGTGCCAGCAGTCTCCTTCCGGCAGATACGCAGTATTTT	CASSLLPADTQYF
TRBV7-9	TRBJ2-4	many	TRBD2	TGTGCCAGCAGCCCTGAACTAGCGGGAGGCAAAAACATTCAGTACTTC	CASSPELAGGKNIQYF
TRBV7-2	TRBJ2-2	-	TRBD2	TGTGCCAGCAGCTTAGATGGCGGGAGAGTACGGACCGGGGAGCTGTTTTTT	CASSLDGGRVRTGELFF
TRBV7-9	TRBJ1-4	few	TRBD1	TGTGCCAGCACCCTTACTACCGGGACAGGGGAAGAAAAACTGTTTTTT	CASTLTTGTGEEKLFF
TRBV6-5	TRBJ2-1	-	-	TGTGCCAGCAGGCGGGTTGACTACAATGAGCAGTTCTTC	CASRRVDYNEQFF
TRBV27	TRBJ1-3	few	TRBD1	TGTGCCAGCAGCTCAAATTGGGACAGGGGAAACACCATATATTTT	CASSSNWDRGNTIYF
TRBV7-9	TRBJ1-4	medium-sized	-	TGTGCCAGCAGTCTCCGGAGGGAAGATGAAAAACTGTTTTTT	CASSLRREDEKLFF
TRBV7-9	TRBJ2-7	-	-	TGTGCCAGCAGCTTCGCTAGCCCCTACGAGCAGTACTTC	CASSFASPYEQYF
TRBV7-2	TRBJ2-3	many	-	TGTGCCAGCAGCTTATCTCCGTCGGTGGCCAGCACAGATACGCAGTATTTT	CASSLSPSVASTDTQYF
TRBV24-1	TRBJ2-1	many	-	TGTGCCACCAGTGATTTGCTTCCCAGGGATAATACAATGGCGCAGTTCTTC	CATSDLLPRDNTMAQFF
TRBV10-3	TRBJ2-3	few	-	TGTGCCACCCATCAGTTCGCAGGGTCTAGGGGGACAGATACGCAGTATTTT	CATHQFAGSRGTDTQYF
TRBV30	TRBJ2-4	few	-	TGTGCCTGGGCGGGACAACTTAAAAACATTCAGTACTTC	CAWAGQLKNIQYF
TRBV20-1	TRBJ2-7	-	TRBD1	TGCAGTGCTAGGGAGACAGGGCTCAGCTCCTACGAGCAGTACTTC	CSARETGLSSYEQYF
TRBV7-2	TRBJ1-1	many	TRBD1	TGTGCCAGCAGACCAGGGGGCAACACTGAAGCTTTCTTT	CASRPGGNTEAFF
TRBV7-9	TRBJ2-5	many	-	TGTGCCAGCAGCTTAGAGCCAGAGTCGGAGACCCAGTACTTC	CASSLEPESETQYF
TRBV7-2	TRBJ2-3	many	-	TGTGCCAGCAGCCCCCAAGGTTTTAGCACAGATACGCAGTATTTT	CASSPQGFSTDTQYF
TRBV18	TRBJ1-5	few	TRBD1	TGTGCCAGCTCGCCCGGCGGACAGGGCAATCAGCCCCAGCATTTT	CASSPGGQGNQPQHF
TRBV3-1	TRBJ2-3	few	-	TGTGCCAGCAGCCACGGCAGGGTGACAGATATGCAGTATTTT	CASSHGRVTDMQYF
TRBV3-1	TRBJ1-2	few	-	TGTGCCAGCAGTCAAAGGTGGTCTCCTGGCTACACCTTC	CASSQRWSPGYTF
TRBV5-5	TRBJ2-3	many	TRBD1	TGTGCCAGCAGCCCGGGGACAGGGTCTCGCACAGATACGCAGTATTTT	CASSPGTGSRTDTQYF
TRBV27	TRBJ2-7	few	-	TGTGCCAGCAGTTTTGGTTCGACATTTAATCCCTACGAGCAGTACTTC	CASSFGSTFNPYEQYF
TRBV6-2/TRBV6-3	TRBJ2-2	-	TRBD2	TGTGCCAGCAGTTACGGAGCTAGCGGGAGGGCCAACACCGGGGAGCTGTTTTTT	CASSYGASGRANTGELFF
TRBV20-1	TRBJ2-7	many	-	TGCAGTGCTAGAGGGCAGAGCCCCACCTACGAGCAGTACTTC	CSARGQSPTYEQYF
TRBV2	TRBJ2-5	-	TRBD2	TGCGGCGGCGGGAGAGGAGAGTACCAAGAGACCCAGTACTTC	CGGGRGEYQETQYF
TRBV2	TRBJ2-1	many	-	TGTGCCAGCAGTCGTACCGAAGGCGGGAATGAGCAGTTCTTC	CASSRTEGGNEQFF
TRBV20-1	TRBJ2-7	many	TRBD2	TGCAGTGTCAGCGGGATAAACTACGAGCAGTACTTC	CSVSGINYEQYF
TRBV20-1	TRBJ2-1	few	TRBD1	TGCAGTGCTAGAGGCCGGACAGGGGTTGGCGAGCAGTTCTTC	CSARGRTGVGEQFF